A single sample is the source of the 32 T cell receptor beta chains below, sequenced in a study of a mutant IDH1 vaccine in newly diagnosed glioma. The protocol was immunoSEQ multiplex PCR, while the TCRdb copy is restricted to in-frame clones and leaves out a portion. The sample yields about 88,000 clones, roughly 80% seen once. Time point noted: baseline, week 1 (first vaccination visit). Documented treatment: pre-vaccination baseline after standard-of-care therapy. Specimen: PBMCs, collected from a glioma patient treated with radiotherapy, temozolomide or both. The source is a man in his forties or fifties with glioma. Some clones in this sample may be carry-over from other donors' samples.

The chain has TRBV9 and TRBJ1-1, with D maybe TRBD1 (5 bases). Germline V lookup: CDR1 SGDLS, CDR2 YYNGEE. Trimming took 0 bases from V and 6 from J, leaving 9 bases between them. The length of the CDR3 is 13 residues. In DNA, the CDR3 is TGTGCCAGCAGCGTAGTGCAGGGAGCTGAAGCTTTCTTT. This sequence encodes CASSVVQGAEAFF.

The chain combines TRBV10-3 with TRBJ2-7, with a tentative D call TRBD2 (5 bases). The CDR3 has 14 amino acids. CDR1 is ENHRY, CDR2 SYGVKD, per germline. Trimming removed 0 bases at V and 6 bases at J, with 12 bases between. The CDR3 here is CAISESGLLGEQYF. Here the CDR3 DNA reads TGTGCCATCAGTGAGTCTGGACTGCTCGGCGAGCAGTACTTC.

This chain connects TRBV15 to TRBJ1-1; D is ambiguous. Germline V CDR1 and CDR2: LNHNV, YYDKDF (reference sequence). The CDR3 sequence is 14 residues long. With 0 bases removed from V and 2 bases from J, the gap between germline ends came to 7 bases. CDR3 coding DNA: TGTGCCACCAGCAGAGATCTGATAAACACTGAAGCTTTCTTT. Translated: CATSRDLINTEAFF.

This clone rates as medium-sized. This sequence joins TRBV30 and TRBJ1-4; the D gene is possibly TRBD1 (6 bases). This CDR3 contains 14 residues. Trimming removed 3 bases from V and 5 bases from J, with 13 bases in between. CDR1 and CDR2 (germline): GTSNPN, SVGIG (reference sequence). CDR3 residues: CAWSSEGVNEKLFF. DNA of the CDR3: TGTGCCTGGAGCTCCGAGGGGGTAAATGAAAAACTGTTTTTT.

V usage is TRBV6-5 and J usage is TRBJ1-1, with a weak D call TRBD1 (5 bases). Germline CDR1 reads MNHEY; CDR2 reads SVGAGI. V was shortened by 1 base and J by 9 bases, with 9 bases between the two germline ends. This CDR3 contains 12 residues. The CDR3 loop is CASSYFPGKAFF. In DNA, the CDR3 is TGTGCCAGCAGTTACTTTCCAGGGAAAGCTTTCTTT.

The V gene is TRBV9, the J gene TRBJ2-5, with 11 positions matching TRBD2. Trimming took 2 bases from V and 5 from J; bases not matched to a gene: 5. Germline-derived CDR1 and CDR2 are SGDLS and YYNGEE. The CDR3 has 15 amino acids. The CDR3 loop reads CASSVTSGGHETQYF. DNA for the CDR3: TGTGCCAGCAGCGTTACTAGCGGGGGTCACGAGACCCAGTACTTC.

The V and J genes are TRBV6-5 and TRBJ1-2; TRBD1 matches at 7 bases. Unmatched junction bases numbered 8, after V lost 0 bases and J lost 7 bases. Germline V lookup: CDR1 MNHEY, CDR2 SVGAGI. This CDR3 is 15 amino acids long. CDR3 DNA sequence: TGTGCCAGCAGTTACTCATCCGGGACAGTCTTTGGCTACACCTTC. This encodes CASSYSSGTVFGYTF.

The V call is TRBV7-2, the J call TRBJ1-1, with 8 nucleotides matching TRBD1. Germline V lookup: CDR1 SGHTA, CDR2 FQGNSA. Unmatched junction bases numbered 6, after V lost 4 bases and J lost 2 bases. There are 15 residues in the CDR3. The CDR3 sequence is CASSSRTGRNTEAFF. The CDR3 bases are TGTGCCAGCAGCTCCAGGACAGGGAGAAACACTGAAGCTTTCTTT.

V is TRBV23-1 and J is TRBJ1-1; D is possibly TRBD1 (5 bases). TRBV23-1 is known as an ORF, though its function is uncertain. The CDR3 runs to 17 residues. V lost 3 bases and J lost 5, with 22 bases in between. For the CDR3, the DNA is TGCGCCAGCAGTCAGTCTTCTCCGGGACCGGCGATGACTGAAGCTTTCTTT. It codes for CASSQSSPGPAMTEAFF.

For the CDR3, the DNA is TGCGCCAGCAGCCTACTCGAACTGACAGGAGCGGGAACTGAAGCTTTCTTT. This translates into CASSLLELTGAGTEAFF. V usage is TRBV4-1 and J usage is TRBJ1-1, with D perhaps TRBD1 (6 bases). Germline CDR1 and CDR2: MGHRA and YSYEKL. The CDR3 covers 17 residues. Trimming stripped 4 bases from V and 5 bases from J, with 23 bases between.

V and J are TRBV5-1 and TRBJ2-7; D gene ambiguous. Trimming removed 4 bases from V and 0 bases from J, with 5 bases in between. In germline, CDR1 is SGHRS, CDR2 YFSETQ. This CDR3 comprises 12 residues. The DNA of the CDR3 is TGCGCCAGCAGCGCAAACTCCTACGAGCAGTACTTC. This codes for CASSANSYEQYF.

The V and J genes are TRBV27 and TRBJ2-2, with unresolved D. Trimming left V 3 bases short and J 5 bases short, with 4 bases between. The CDR3 loop spans 12 amino acids. Germline lookup yields CDR1 MNHEY and CDR2 SMNVEV (reference sequence). The CDR3 sequence: CASSFGTGELFF. CDR3 nucleotide sequence: TGTGCCAGCAGTTTCGGGACCGGGGAGCTGTTTTTT.

CDR3 bases: TGTGCCAGCTTACTATCGGACAGGTCCGGGGATGGCTACACCTTC. It codes for CASLLSDRSGDGYTF. This rearrangement joins TRBV6-6 to TRBJ1-2; 7 bases are shared with TRBD1. V lost 8 bases and J lost 6; bases outside the gene matches: 15. The CDR3 consists of 15 residues. Germline V gene data show CDR1 as MNHNY and CDR2 as SVGAGI (reference sequence).

Remarks on this clone: Relative to the germline gene, one junction end is altered; a read error may explain this. J is TRBJ2-7 and V is TRBV4-2; D gene uncertain. This CDR3 spans 10 amino acids. Germline V gene data show CDR1 as LGHNA and CDR2 as YNFKEQ. In DNA form, the CDR3 reads TGTGCCAGCAGCCAAGAGGTAACCATCTTC. Protein: CASSQEVTIF.

The genes are TRBV30 and TRBJ1-4; 10 positions match TRBD1. With V trimmed by 4 bases and J by 6 bases, 5 bases remained unmatched. The CDR3 runs 14 residues. Germline V gives CDR1 GTSNPN, CDR2 SVGIG (reference sequence). The CDR3: CAWTPGTGDEKLFF. The CDR3 nucleotides read TGTGCCTGGACTCCCGGGACAGGGGATGAAAAACTGTTTTTT.

J is TRBJ1-6 and V is TRBV14; TRBD1 matches 8 bases. Germline loops: CDR1 SGHDN, CDR2 FVKESK. J was trimmed by 7 bases and V by 3 bases; bases with no gene match: 8. CDR3 length: 16 amino acids. This chain's CDR3 is CASSHMTGVTNSPLHF. The CDR3 bases are TGTGCCAGCAGCCACATGACAGGGGTTACCAATTCACCCCTCCACTTT.

This clone has just one count. The chain carries TRBV29-1 and TRBJ2-1, with D perhaps matching TRBD1 (5 bases). The CDR3 spans 15 residues. CDR1 SQVTM and CDR2 ANQGSEA come from the germline V gene. V was clipped by 0 bases and J by 4 bases, with 13 bases between them. The CDR3 sequence: CSVEDPGDRYNEQFF. The CDR3 DNA reads TGCAGCGTTGAAGACCCCGGAGACAGATACAATGAGCAGTTCTTC.

There are a few counts of this clone. J is TRBJ1-6 and V is TRBV9; TRBD1 matches at 9 bases. Germline CDR1 SGDLS, CDR2 YYNGEE. CDR3 size: 15 residues. Losses at the gene ends were 1 base for V and 8 bases for J; bases not matched to a gene: 4. CDR3 nucleotide sequence: TGTGCCAGCAGCGTACAGGGACAGGGTCATTCACCCCTCCACTTT. This translates into CASSVQGQGHSPLHF. Combining the CDR3 with reference TRBV9 and TRBJ1-6 gives the whole variable domain DSGVTQTPKHLITATGQRVTLRCSPRSGDLSVYWYQQSLDQGLQFLIQYYNGEERAKGNILERFSAQQFPDLHSELNLSSLELGDSALYFCASSVQGQGHSPLHFGNGTRLTVT.

The V and J genes are TRBV5-4 and TRBJ2-5, with 14 bases aligning to TRBD2. In germline, CDR1 is SGHNT, CDR2 YYREEE (reference sequence). CDR3 length: 16 amino acids. The trim removed 4 bases at V and 4 bases at J, leaving 6 bases unmatched. The CDR3 loop reads CASSPKTSGGVETQYF. CDR3 DNA sequence: TGTGCCAGCAGCCCCAAGACTAGCGGGGGGGTAGAGACCCAGTACTTC.

This clone was seen only once. The J gene is TRBJ1-3, the V gene TRBV5-1, with TRBD1 identical over 12 bases. With V trimmed by 4 bases and J by 8 bases, 10 bases remained unmatched. Looked up from germline, CDR1 is SGHRS and CDR2 is YFSETQ. This CDR3 comprises 16 residues. The CDR3 nucleotides are TGCGCCAGCAGCACCGGGACAGGGGGCTTGGGGTACACCATATATTTT. Amino acids: CASSTGTGGLGYTIYF.

This chain links TRBV14 with TRBJ1-2, with D unresolved. This CDR3 has 13 amino acids. Germline CDR1 reads SGHDN; CDR2 reads FVKESK. Trimming cost V 1 base and J 2 bases, with 5 bases left between them. The CDR3 coding sequence is TGTGCCAGCAGCCAAGGCAGGAACTATGGCTACACCTTC. It is translated as CASSQGRNYGYTF.

V is TRBV5-1 and J is TRBJ1-5; D call uncertain. The V and J ends lost 4 bases and 3 bases respectively, with 14 bases between them. This CDR3 has 15 residues. CDR1 is SGHRS and CDR2 is YFSETQ in the germline V gene. The CDR3 DNA is TGCGCCAGCAGCCCGGCGCTGAGTTTCAATCAGCCCCAGCATTTT. Residues: CASSPALSFNQPQHF.

This clone turned up a few times. The chain combines TRBV9 with TRBJ1-1; the D is unclear. The germline CDR1 and CDR2 sequences are SGDLS and YYNGEE. The CDR3 runs to 15 residues. The germline V and J ends were trimmed by 4 bases and 4 bases, with 17 bases remaining between them. The CDR3: CASSPSGGTGTEAFF. The CDR3 region has the DNA TGTGCCAGCAGCCCTTCCGGCGGCACGGGCACTGAAGCTTTCTTT.

The V and J genes are TRBV2 and TRBJ1-5; TRBD1 might be the D (5 bases). CDR3 length: 14 residues. The germline V and J ends were trimmed by 7 bases and 1 base, with 11 bases remaining between them. Per germline, CDR1 SNHLY and CDR2 FYNNEI. This chain's CDR3 is CASTAGQSNQPQHF. The CDR3 bases are TGTGCCAGCACGGCAGGACAAAGCAATCAGCCCCAGCATTTT.

The J gene is TRBJ1-1, the V gene TRBV9; a weak D match, TRBD1 (5 bases). Trimming pared 4 bases from V and 12 bases from J, leaving 19 bases between. CDR3 length: 13 residues. From germline, CDR1 is SGDLS and CDR2 YYNGEE. CDR3 coding DNA: TGTGCCAGCAGCCCAACGGGACTCAAGGAGACTTTCTTT. Translation: CASSPTGLKETFF. Complete variable domain (other parts from reference TRBV9 and TRBJ1-1): DSGVTQTPKHLITATGQRVTLRCSPRSGDLSVYWYQQSLDQGLQFLIQYYNGEERAKGNILERFSAQQFPDLHSELNLSSLELGDSALYFCASSPTGLKETFFGQGTRLTVV.

In its sample, this clone was seen a few times. The rearrangement uses TRBV2 and TRBJ2-3; no definite D call. V was pared by 3 bases and J by 2 bases, with 6 bases between. CDR3 length: 13 residues. Germline V CDR1 and CDR2: SNHLY, FYNNEI. The CDR3 loop reads CASSDGLTDTQYF. In DNA, the CDR3 is TGTGCCAGCAGTGATGGCCTCACAGATACGCAGTATTTT.

This chain joins TRBV6-6 and TRBJ1-2, with 11 bases identical to TRBD1. Germline V gives CDR1 MNHNY, CDR2 SVGAGI (reference sequence). The V gene end was trimmed by 3 bases and the J gene end by 8 bases; junction bases not matched to a gene: 5. The CDR3 totals 14 residues. The CDR3 here is CASSYTGQGEGYTF. In DNA, the CDR3 is TGTGCCAGCAGTTATACGGGACAGGGGGAAGGCTACACCTTC.

The chain carries TRBV14 and TRBJ2-1; 8 bases line up with TRBD1. The J segment lost 7 bases and the V segment lost 1 base, leaving 12 bases of the junction unmatched. The CDR3 sequence is 17 residues long. CDR1 is SGHDN, CDR2 FVKESK, per germline. For the CDR3, the DNA is TGTGCCAGCAGCCAAGGATGGGGCCAGGGGGCTGGTAATGAGCAGTTCTTC. This gives the protein CASSQGWGQGAGNEQFF.

This chain uses TRBV7-9 with TRBJ2-2; possible D gene TRBD1, 6 bases. Germline CDR1 SEHNR, CDR2 FQNEAQ (reference sequence). V lost 5 bases, J lost 4 bases, and 17 bases lay in between. The CDR3 length is 16 residues. CDR3 sequence reads: CASSRYRAQTTGELFF. The CDR3, as DNA: TGTGCCAGCAGCCGGTACAGGGCCCAGACCACCGGGGAGCTGTTTTTT.

About this clone itself: An end of the junction differs from the germline gene, which may be a read error. The chain combines TRBV2 with TRBJ1-2, with 9 positions matching TRBD1. The germline CDR1 and CDR2 sequences are SNHLY and FYNNEI. The CDR3 runs to 14 residues. The CDR3 is CASSEGTGLTGYTF. CDR3 nucleotide sequence: TGTGCCAGCAGCGAAGGGACAGGGCTGACTGGCTACACCTTC.

The V and J genes are TRBV30 and TRBJ1-5; 8 bases align to TRBD1. V lost 1 base, J lost 2 bases, and 4 bases stayed unmatched. Germline CDR1 reads GTSNPN; CDR2 reads SVGIG (reference sequence). CDR3 length: 15 amino acids. Here the CDR3 reads CAWSGVTGGNQPQHF. CDR3 nucleotide sequence: TGTGCCTGGAGTGGGGTGACAGGGGGCAATCAGCCCCAGCATTTT.

The rearrangement links TRBV29-1 to TRBJ2-1, with D hard to call. V was clipped by 6 bases and J by 5 bases, with 8 bases between them. In germline, CDR1 is SQVTM, CDR2 ANQGSEA. The CDR3 is 11 amino acids. CDR3 coding DNA: TGCAGCGTGTCGACGAACAATGAGCAGTTCTTC. Translated: CSVSTNNEQFF.